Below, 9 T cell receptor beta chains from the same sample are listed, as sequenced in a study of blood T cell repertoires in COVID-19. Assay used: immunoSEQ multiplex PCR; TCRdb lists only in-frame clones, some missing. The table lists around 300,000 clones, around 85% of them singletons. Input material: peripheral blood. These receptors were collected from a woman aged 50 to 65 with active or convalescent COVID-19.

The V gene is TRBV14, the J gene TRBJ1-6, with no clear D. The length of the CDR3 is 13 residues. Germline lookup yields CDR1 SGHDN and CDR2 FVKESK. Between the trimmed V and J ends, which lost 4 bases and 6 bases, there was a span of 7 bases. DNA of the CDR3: TGTGCCAGCAGCCGCCTAATTAATTCACCCCTCCACTTT. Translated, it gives CASSRLINSPLHF.

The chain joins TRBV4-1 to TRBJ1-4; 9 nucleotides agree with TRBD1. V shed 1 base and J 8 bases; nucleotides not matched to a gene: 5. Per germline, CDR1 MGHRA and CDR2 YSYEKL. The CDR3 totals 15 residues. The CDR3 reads CASSQVGQGREKLFF. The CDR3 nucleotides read TGCGCCAGCAGCCAAGTGGGACAGGGAAGAGAAAAACTGTTTTTT.

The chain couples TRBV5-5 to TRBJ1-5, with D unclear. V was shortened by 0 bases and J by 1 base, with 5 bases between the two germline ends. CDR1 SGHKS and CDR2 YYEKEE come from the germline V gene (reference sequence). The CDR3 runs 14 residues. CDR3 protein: CASSLVLSNQPQHF. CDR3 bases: TGTGCCAGCAGCTTGGTTCTCAGCAATCAGCCCCAGCATTTT. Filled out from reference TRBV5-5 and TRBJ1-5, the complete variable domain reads DAGVTQSPTHLIKTRGQQVTLRCSPISGHKSVSWYQQVLGQGPQFIFQYYEKEERGRGNFPDRFSARQFPNYSSELNVNALLLGDSALYLCASSLVLSNQPQHFGDGTRLSIL.

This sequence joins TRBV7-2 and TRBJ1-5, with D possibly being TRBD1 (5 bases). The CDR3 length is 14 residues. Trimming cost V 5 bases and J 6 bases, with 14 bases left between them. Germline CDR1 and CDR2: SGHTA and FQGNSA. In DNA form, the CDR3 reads TGTGCCAGCAGCAACTCTCAGGGTTGTCAGCCCCAGCATTTT. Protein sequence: CASSNSQGCQPQHF.

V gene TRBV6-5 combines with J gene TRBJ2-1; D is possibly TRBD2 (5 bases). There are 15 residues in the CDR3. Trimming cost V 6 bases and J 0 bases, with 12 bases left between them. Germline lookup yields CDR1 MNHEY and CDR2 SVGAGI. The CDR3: CASSFGLSSYNEQFF. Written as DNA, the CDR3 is TGTGCCAGCAGCTTCGGACTGAGCTCCTACAATGAGCAGTTCTTC.

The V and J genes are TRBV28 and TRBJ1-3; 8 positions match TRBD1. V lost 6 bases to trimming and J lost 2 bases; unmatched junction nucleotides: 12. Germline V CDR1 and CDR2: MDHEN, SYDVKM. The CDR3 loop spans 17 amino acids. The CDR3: CASSLLQGARTGNTIYF. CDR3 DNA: TGTGCCAGCAGCCTCCTTCAGGGGGCGAGGACTGGAAACACCATATATTTT.

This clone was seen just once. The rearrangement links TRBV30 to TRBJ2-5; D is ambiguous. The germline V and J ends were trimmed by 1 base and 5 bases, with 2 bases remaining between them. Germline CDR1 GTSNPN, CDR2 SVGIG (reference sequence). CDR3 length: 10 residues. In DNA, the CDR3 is TGTGCCTGGAGTGCGGAGACCCAGTACTTC. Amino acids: CAWSAETQYF.

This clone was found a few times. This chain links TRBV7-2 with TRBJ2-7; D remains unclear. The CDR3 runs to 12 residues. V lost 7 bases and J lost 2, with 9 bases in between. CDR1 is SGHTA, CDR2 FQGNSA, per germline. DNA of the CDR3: TGTGCCAGCACTCTGTATGCCTACGAGCAGTACTTC. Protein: CASTLYAYEQYF. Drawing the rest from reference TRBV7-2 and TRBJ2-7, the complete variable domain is GAGVSQSPSNKVTEKGKDVELRCDPISGHTALYWYRQSLGQGLEFLIYFQGNSAPDKSGLPSDRFSAERTGGSVSTLTIQRTQQEDSAVYLCASTLYAYEQYFGPGTRLTVT.

The CDR3 reads CASSDEGRPSYNEQFF. The CDR3, as DNA: TGTGCCAGCAGTGATGAAGGGAGGCCATCCTACAATGAGCAGTTCTTC. The chain carries TRBV6-1 and TRBJ2-1; tentative D call: TRBD2 (6 bases). Germline lookup yields CDR1 MNHNS and CDR2 SASEGT. The V and J ends lost 3 bases and 1 base respectively, with 13 bases between them. This CDR3 has 16 amino acids.